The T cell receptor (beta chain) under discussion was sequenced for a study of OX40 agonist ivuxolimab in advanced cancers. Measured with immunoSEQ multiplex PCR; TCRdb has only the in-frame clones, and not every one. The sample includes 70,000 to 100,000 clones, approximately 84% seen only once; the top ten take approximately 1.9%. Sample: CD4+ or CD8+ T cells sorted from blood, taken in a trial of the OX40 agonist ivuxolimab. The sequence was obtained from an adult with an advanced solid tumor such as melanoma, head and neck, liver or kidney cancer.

CDR3 nucleotide sequence: TGCGCCAGCAGCCCTTCGGGAGGCTCCTACAATGAGCAGTTCTTC. Amino acid sequence: CASSPSGGSYNEQFF. The chain links TRBV5-1 to TRBJ2-1, with 7 nucleotides matching TRBD2. This CDR3 spans 15 amino acids. Looked up from germline, CDR1 is SGHRS and CDR2 is YFSETQ. The J segment lost 0 bases and the V segment lost 4 bases, leaving 4 bases of the junction unmatched.